These 27 T cell receptor beta chains were all obtained from the same sample, sequenced in a study of neurological immune-mediated disorders. TCRdb reanalysed the 5' RACE reads using MiXCR and keeps one entry per CDR3 protein. The profile shows around 70,000 distinct CDR3 sequences, 4.8% of them singletons. The sequenced material came from PBMCs. These receptors came from a woman in her 70s with multiple sclerosis.

This clonotype was counted ten times or more. The chain couples TRBV5-1 to TRBJ2-7; TRBD2 aligns across 12 bases. The J segment lost 5 bases and the V segment lost 4 bases, leaving 7 bases of the junction unmatched. Germline CDR1 reads SGHRS; CDR2 reads YFSETQ. This CDR3 has 15 residues. CDR3 sequence (DNA): TGCGCCAGCAGCCGCCTAGCGGGAGGGCCCGACGAGCAGTACTTC. Amino acid sequence: CASSRLAGGPDEQYF.

Remarks on this clonotype: A much larger clone lies a single base off, so this may be a read error. The rearrangement uses TRBV4-1 and TRBJ1-2; the D gene is possibly TRBD1 (6 bases). Trimming left V 2 bases short and J 2 bases short, with 12 bases between. The CDR3 totals 15 residues. CDR1 and CDR2 (germline): MGHRA, YSYEKL. The CDR3 coding sequence is TGCGCCAGCAGCCAAAATGGGGGCTCCAACTATGGCTACACCTTC. Translated: CASSQNGGSNYGYTF.

This clonotype was observed at least ten times. This CDR3 reads CASSPGANVLTF. DNA for the CDR3: TGTGCCAGCAGTCCTGGGGCCAACGTCCTGACTTTC. V gene TRBV6-2 or TRBV6-3 combines with J gene TRBJ2-6; D is uncertain. Germline V gives CDR1 MNHEY, CDR2 SVGEGT. The length of the CDR3 is 12 residues. Trimming removed 5 bases from V and 2 bases from J, with 1 base in between.

This clonotype occurred many times. The chain joins TRBV7-2 to TRBJ2-7, with D unclear. The V end was cut by 1 base, the J end by 4 bases, with 11 bases between. The CDR3 runs 14 residues. In germline, CDR1 is SGHTA, CDR2 FQGNSA. The CDR3 sequence: CASSLDSTTYEQYF. The CDR3 nucleotides are TGTGCCAGCAGCTTAGACTCCACGACTTACGAGCAGTACTTC.

In its sample, this clonotype was seen a few times. A much larger clone lies one base from this, so it may be a read error. The chain combines TRBV20-1 with TRBJ1-1; D may be TRBD1 (5 bases). The CDR3 spans 12 residues. Germline V CDR1 and CDR2: DFQATT, SNEGSKA (reference sequence). The chain's CDR3 is CSDRGPREGAFF. DNA of the CDR3: TGCAGTGATAGAGGACCCAGGGAGGGAGCTTTCTTT.

This clonotype was picked up many times. V is TRBV7-9 and J is TRBJ2-1, with TRBD2 identical over 7 bases. This CDR3 has 14 residues. Germline values: CDR1 SEHNR, CDR2 FQNEAQ (reference sequence). V dropped 1 base and J dropped 4; count of bases not matched to a gene: 1. As DNA, the CDR3 is TGTGCCAGCAGCTTAGGACTAGCTTACAATGAGCAGTTCTTC. It translates to CASSLGLAYNEQFF.

This clonotype was observed at least ten times. V is TRBV5-6 and J is TRBJ2-1; 12 bases are a match to TRBD2. CDR1 and CDR2 (germline): SGHDT, YYEEEE. The CDR3 covers 16 residues. Losses at the gene ends were 4 bases for V and 3 bases for J; bases not matched to a gene: 5. CDR3 sequence: CASSRTSGAIYNEQFF. The CDR3 DNA is TGTGCCAGCAGCCGGACTAGCGGGGCTATCTACAATGAGCAGTTCTTC.

Remarks on this clonotype: Just one base apart from a much larger clone, this may be a read error. The chain links TRBV12-3 or TRBV12-4 to TRBJ2-2; 9 bases map to TRBD1. CDR3 length: 15 amino acids. The CDR3 region has the DNA TGTGCCGGCAGTCCAGGACAGGGGTGGCCCGGGGAGCTGTTTTTT. Translating gives CAGSPGQGWPGELFF.

There are many counts of this clonotype. The chain recombines TRBV6-5 with TRBJ1-1; 7 nucleotides agree with TRBD1. Germline lookup yields CDR1 MNHEY and CDR2 SVGAGI. There are 13 residues in the CDR3. Losses at the gene ends were 4 bases for V and 4 bases for J; bases not matched to a gene: 3. CDR3 residues: CASSSPGGTEAFF. The CDR3 nucleotides are TGTGCCAGCAGTTCCCCAGGGGGCACTGAAGCTTTCTTT.

There are many counts of this clonotype. J is TRBJ2-7 and V is TRBV20-1; TRBD2 matches 10 bases. Germline CDR1 DFQATT, CDR2 SNEGSKA (reference sequence). The CDR3 has 13 residues. The trim removed 1 base at V and 9 bases at J, leaving 6 bases unmatched. CDR3 region: CSARGTSGLGQYF. In DNA, the CDR3 is TGCAGTGCTAGAGGGACTAGCGGCCTCGGGCAGTACTTC.

J is TRBJ1-1 and V is TRBV19; TRBD1 aligns across 7 bases. The CDR3 is 15 residues long. Germline CDR1 LNHDA, CDR2 SQIVND (reference sequence). The V and J ends lost 0 bases and 5 bases, in that order; junction bases with no gene match: 6. CDR3 DNA sequence: TGTGCCAGTAGTATAGAGGCCACAGGGGTGACTGAAGCTTTCTTT. It encodes CASSIEATGVTEAFF.

At least ten counts were recorded for this clonotype. This rearrangement joins TRBV7-2 to TRBJ2-1; 7 bases map to TRBD2. Germline V gene data show CDR1 as SGHTA and CDR2 as FQGNSA. The CDR3 loop spans 15 amino acids. After removal of 1 base from V and 7 bases from J, the junction contained 7 bases not matched to a gene. As DNA, the CDR3 is TGTGCCAGCAGCTTAGTTTTGTCGGGAGGTAATGAGCAGTTCTTC. It codes for CASSLVLSGGNEQFF.

This clonotype has a count of ten or more. The chain combines TRBV20-1 with TRBJ2-5; 9 bases match TRBD2. Per the germline V gene, CDR1 is DFQATT and CDR2 is SNEGSKA (reference sequence). CDR3 size: 15 residues. The junction had 15 bases not matched to a gene; V was cut back by 7 bases and J by 6 bases. CDR3 in amino acids: CSVNSGGRAVQTQYF. CDR3 bases: TGCAGTGTCAATAGTGGCGGGAGGGCCGTACAGACCCAGTACTTC.

This clonotype was counted many times. The chain employs TRBV7-2 and TRBJ1-2; unclear D gene. V was trimmed by 5 bases and J by 8 bases, leaving 18 bases between them. The CDR3 spans 14 residues. CDR1 is SGHTA, CDR2 FQGNSA, per germline. As DNA, the CDR3 is TGTGCCAGCAGCCCCCAGAACCTTGGGAGCGGCTACACCTTC. Translated, it gives CASSPQNLGSGYTF.

This clonotype was observed at least ten times. V is TRBV5-1 and J is TRBJ2-3, with 7 bases aligning to TRBD2. The CDR3 runs 15 residues. J lost 5 bases, V lost 0 bases, and 6 bases had no gene match. CDR1 and CDR2 (germline): SGHRS, YFSETQ. CDR3 sequence: CASSLAAGVGDTQYF. In DNA form, the CDR3 reads TGCGCCAGCAGCTTGGCGGCGGGAGTCGGAGATACGCAGTATTTT.

Ten or more counts support this clonotype. V and J are TRBV5-1 and TRBJ1-1, with D maybe TRBD1 (5 bases). The length of the CDR3 is 14 residues. CDR1 SGHRS and CDR2 YFSETQ come from the germline V gene. V lost 2 bases and J lost 1, with 9 bases in between. CDR3 sequence: CASSFGHTNTEAFF. CDR3 sequence (DNA): TGCGCCAGCAGCTTCGGACACACGAACACTGAAGCTTTCTTT.

The sample holds many counts of this clonotype. This chain joins TRBV18 and TRBJ2-5; D ambiguous. From germline, CDR1 is KGHSH and CDR2 LQKENI. The CDR3 is 14 residues long. V shed 3 bases and J shed 4 bases, with 12 bases lying between them. In nucleotides, the CDR3 is TGTGCCAGCTCACCTTATCCAGCGTCAGAGACCCAGTACTTC. Protein: CASSPYPASETQYF.

The V and J genes are TRBV6-1 and TRBJ1-1, with D tentatively TRBD1 (5 bases). The CDR3 length is 13 residues. Germline lookup yields CDR1 MNHNS and CDR2 SASEGT. V was clipped by 8 bases and J by 6 bases, with 16 bases between them. The CDR3 DNA reads as TGTGCCAGCCGGCGGGGGGAGGCGTCTGAAGCTTTCTTT. Protein: CASRRGEASEAFF.

This clonotype was seen ten or more times. The chain combines TRBV5-5 with TRBJ2-1; no clear D gene. CDR1 SGHKS and CDR2 YYEKEE come from the germline V gene (reference sequence). The CDR3 spans 15 residues. The V end lost 4 bases, the J end lost 0 bases, and 11 bases lay between the germline ends. The CDR3 here is CASSIDISSYNEQFF. Here the CDR3 DNA reads TGTGCCAGCAGCATTGACATATCCTCCTACAATGAGCAGTTCTTC.

This clonotype was seen only a few times. The chain combines TRBV7-2 with TRBJ2-7, with TRBD2 matching 8 bases. CDR3 size: 14 residues. V lost 4 bases and J lost 6; bases outside the gene matches: 8. CDR1 is SGHTA, CDR2 FQGNSA, per germline. This CDR3 reads CASSSSGSVGEQYF. In DNA form, the CDR3 reads TGTGCCAGCAGCTCGAGCGGGAGTGTTGGCGAGCAGTACTTC.

The rearrangement uses TRBV11-2 and TRBJ2-1, with 9 bases aligning to TRBD2. Germline-derived CDR1 and CDR2 are SGHAT and FQNNGV. The CDR3 covers 17 residues. After removal of 1 base from V and 1 base from J, the junction contained 5 bases not matched to a gene. The DNA for the CDR3 is TGTGCCAGCAGCTTAGTACTAGCGGGTTTTTCCTACAATGAGCAGTTCTTC. Translation gives CASSLVLAGFSYNEQFF.

The rearrangement joins TRBV7-8 to TRBJ1-4, with TRBD1 matching 7 bases. Trimming at V came to 5 bases and at J to 6 bases, leaving 6 bases not matched to a gene. Germline V gives CDR1 SGHVS, CDR2 FQNEAQ. This CDR3 is built from 14 residues. The CDR3, as DNA: TGTGCCAGCAGCAGACAGGGCAGAGATGAAAAACTGTTTTTT. Translation: CASSRQGRDEKLFF.

In its sample, this clonotype was seen many times. The chain uses TRBV3-1 and TRBJ1-2; D is uncertain. The CDR3 has 14 residues. The V and J ends lost 1 base and 8 bases respectively, with 14 bases between them. From germline, CDR1 is LGHDT and CDR2 YNNKEL (reference sequence). CDR3 protein: CASSQVAALGGYTF. The CDR3 DNA follows: TGTGCCAGCAGCCAAGTTGCCGCACTAGGCGGCTACACCTTC.

As concerns this clonotype: This may be a read error: a much more frequent sequence differs by one nucleotide. J is TRBJ1-4 and V is TRBV5-1, with 7 bases that match TRBD1. With V trimmed by 6 bases and J by 8 bases, 10 bases remained unmatched. The CDR3 is 14 residues long. Germline V gene lookup returns CDR1 SGHRS and CDR2 YFSETQ. The CDR3 loop reads CASNPGQIREKLFF. In nucleotides, the CDR3 is TGCGCCAGCAACCCGGGACAGATCCGAGAAAAACTGTTTTTT. Together with reference TRBV5-1 and TRBJ1-4, the CDR3 gives the full variable domain: KAGVTQTPRYLIKTRGQQVTLSCSPISGHRSVSWYQQTPGQGLQFLFEYFSETQRNKGNFPGRFSGRQFSNSRSEMNVSTLELGDSALYLCASNPGQIREKLFFGSGTQLSVL.

This clonotype was recorded at least ten times. The chain has TRBV12-3 or TRBV12-4 and TRBJ2-1; D is perhaps TRBD2 (7 bases). The V end was cut by 6 bases, the J end by 12 bases, with 21 bases between. This CDR3 is built from 14 residues. The CDR3, as DNA: TGTGCCAGCAGGTCGGTGGGGAGGGGGAAACGGCAGTTCTTC. It specifies CASRSVGRGKRQFF.

This clonotype has ten or more counts. The chain employs TRBV6-2 or TRBV6-3 and TRBJ2-1; possible D gene TRBD2, 5 bases. Per germline, CDR1 MNHEY and CDR2 SVGEGT. The CDR3 consists of 14 residues. V was pared by 4 bases and J by 8 bases, with 15 bases between. The CDR3 spells CASSSLAKGDEQFF. CDR3 DNA: TGTGCCAGCAGTTCCCTAGCTAAAGGTGATGAGCAGTTCTTC.

At least ten counts were recorded for this clonotype. Here the CDR3 DNA reads TGCGCCAGCAGCCAAGATTGGGGCACTGAAGCTTTCTTT. This encodes CASSQDWGTEAFF. This sequence joins TRBV4-3 and TRBJ1-1; D gene uncertain. From germline, CDR1 is LGHNA and CDR2 YSLEER. V lost 0 bases and J lost 4, with 6 bases in between. The length of the CDR3 is 13 residues.